This TCR beta chain originates from a study of blood T cell repertoires in COVID-19. Study overall: In each case, the material was cDNA or gDNA derived from T cells, B-cell-depleted T cells, or PBMCs.

Per germline, CDR1 LGHNT and CDR2 FRNRAP. The CDR3 has 19 amino acids. V was clipped by 0 bases and J by 8 bases, with 26 bases between them. In the original processing: The assay estimated nucleated cells by amplifying reference gene primers. Only in-frame clones appear in the TCRdb table, and some are missing; sequencing was by immunoSEQ multiplex PCR. V and J calls and clone size follow that table, whereas D and trimming were derived from the DNA. Among 250,000 to 350,000 clones listed, 85% to 90% were seen once. Followed longitudinally, the Seattle patients had been enrolled during active infection.

Sequences were obtained from peripheral blood. The V gene is TRBV12-5, the J gene TRBJ2-1, with D possibly being TRBD2 (5 bases). This clonotype was obtained from a woman under 40 with COVID-19, enrolled during active disease. The CDR3 here is CASGLVPDGRAPEGHEQFF. Here the CDR3 DNA reads TGTGCTAGTGGTTTGGTACCCGACGGACGGGCACCCGAGGGTCATGAGCAGTTCTTC.